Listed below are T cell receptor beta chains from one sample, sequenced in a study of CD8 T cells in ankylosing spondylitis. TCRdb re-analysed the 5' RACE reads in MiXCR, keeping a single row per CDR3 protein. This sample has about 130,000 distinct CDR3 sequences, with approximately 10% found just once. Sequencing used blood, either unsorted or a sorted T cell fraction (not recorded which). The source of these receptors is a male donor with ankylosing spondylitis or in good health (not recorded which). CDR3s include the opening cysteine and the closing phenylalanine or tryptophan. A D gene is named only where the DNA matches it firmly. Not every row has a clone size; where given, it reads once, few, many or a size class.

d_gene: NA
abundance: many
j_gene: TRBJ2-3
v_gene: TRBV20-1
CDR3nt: TGCAGTGCTAGAGATCTTGAACTTAACACGGATACGCAGTATTTT
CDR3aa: CSARDLELNTDTQYF

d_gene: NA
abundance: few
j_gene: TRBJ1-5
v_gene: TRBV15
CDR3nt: TGTGCCACCAGCAGAGATTCACAGGGTAGCAATCAGCCCCAGCATTTT
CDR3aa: CATSRDSQGSNQPQHF

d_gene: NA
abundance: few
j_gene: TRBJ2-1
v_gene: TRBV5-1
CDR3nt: TGCGCCAGCAGCTCGGCGCCGGGACTCGGTATCAATGAGCAGTTCTTC
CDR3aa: CASSSAPGLGINEQFF

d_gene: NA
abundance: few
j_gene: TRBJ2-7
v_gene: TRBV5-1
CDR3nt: TGCGCCAGCAGCCTCGGGAGCCTCGAGCAGTACTTC
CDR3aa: CASSLGSLEQYF

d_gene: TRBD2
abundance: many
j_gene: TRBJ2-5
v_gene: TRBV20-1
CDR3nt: TGCAGTGCTAGAGACGTACTAGCGGGAATTATGGAGACCCAGTACTTC
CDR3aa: CSARDVLAGIMETQYF

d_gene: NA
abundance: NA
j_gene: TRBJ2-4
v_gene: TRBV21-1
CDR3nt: TGTGCCATCCCTCCTAACCGTCGCGGAGGTAAAGAGGACATTCAGTACTTC
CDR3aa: CAIPPNRRGGKEDIQYF

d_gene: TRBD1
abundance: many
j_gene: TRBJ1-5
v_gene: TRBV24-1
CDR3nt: TGTGCCACCAGTGAGCCAGGGACAGGGAAGCAGCCCCAGCATTTT
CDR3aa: CATSEPGTGKQPQHF

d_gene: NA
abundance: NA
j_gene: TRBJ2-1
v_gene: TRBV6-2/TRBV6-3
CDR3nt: TGTGCCAGCAGTTACGAGGGTAGCGATACCGTCTGGTCCTACAATGAGCAGTTCTTC
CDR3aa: CASSYEGSDTVWSYNEQFF

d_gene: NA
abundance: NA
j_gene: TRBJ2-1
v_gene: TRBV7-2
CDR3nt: TGTGCCAGCAGCTTTGGACGGGGAGGATACAATGAGCAGTTCTTC
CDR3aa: CASSFGRGGYNEQFF

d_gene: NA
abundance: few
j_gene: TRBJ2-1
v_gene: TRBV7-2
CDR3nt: TGTGCCAGCAGCCGGGACCAGGGCATTGAGCAGTTCTTC
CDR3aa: CASSRDQGIEQFF

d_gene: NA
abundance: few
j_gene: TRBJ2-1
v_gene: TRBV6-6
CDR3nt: TGTGCCAGCGGTTTGGGGCTGTACAATGAGCAGTTCTTC
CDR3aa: CASGLGLYNEQFF

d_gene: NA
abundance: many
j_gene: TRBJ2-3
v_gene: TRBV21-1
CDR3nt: TGTGCCAGCAGCAAAGAGTGGAGGGCTAGCACAGATACGCAGTATTTT
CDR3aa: CASSKEWRASTDTQYF

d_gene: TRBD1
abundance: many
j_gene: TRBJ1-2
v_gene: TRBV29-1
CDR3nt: TGCAGCGTTAAACCAGACAGGGGAAGCTATGGCTACACCTTC
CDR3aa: CSVKPDRGSYGYTF

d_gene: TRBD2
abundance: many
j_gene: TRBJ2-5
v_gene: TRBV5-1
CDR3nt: TGCGCCAGCAGCTTGGCTCCTAGCGGGGCGGAGACCCAGTACTTC
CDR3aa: CASSLAPSGAETQYF

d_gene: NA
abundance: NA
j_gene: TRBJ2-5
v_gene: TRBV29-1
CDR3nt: TGCAGCGCCGGGGGGCTTCAAGAGACCCAGTACTTC
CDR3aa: CSAGGLQETQYF

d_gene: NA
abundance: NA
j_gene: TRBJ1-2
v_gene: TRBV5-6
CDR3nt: TGTGCCAGCCGACGGGGGGGCATAGCTAACTATGGCTACACCTTC
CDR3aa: CASRRGGIANYGYTF

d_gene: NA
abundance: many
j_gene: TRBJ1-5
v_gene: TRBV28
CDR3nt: TGTGCCAGCACCTGGGGGGCAGGCCAGAACAATCAGCCCCAGCATTTT
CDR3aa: CASTWGAGQNNQPQHF

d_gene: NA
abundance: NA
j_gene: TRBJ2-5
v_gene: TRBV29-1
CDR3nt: TGCAGCTTTTTTAGCTTCGAGACCCAGTACTTC
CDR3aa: CSFFSFETQYF

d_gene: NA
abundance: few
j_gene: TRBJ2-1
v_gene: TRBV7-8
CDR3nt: TGTGCCAGCAGCTTAGTGGAGGGCCCCTCCTACAATGAGCAGTTCTTC
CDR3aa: CASSLVEGPSYNEQFF

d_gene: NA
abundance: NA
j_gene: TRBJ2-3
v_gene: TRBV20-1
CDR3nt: TGCAGTGCAACCAGCGGTTCCCTCAGCACAGATACGCAGTATTTT
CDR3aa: CSATSGSLSTDTQYF

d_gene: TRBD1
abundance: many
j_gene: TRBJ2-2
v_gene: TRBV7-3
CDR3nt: TGTGCCAGCAGCCGACAGGGGTACACCGGGGAGCTGTTTTTT
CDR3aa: CASSRQGYTGELFF

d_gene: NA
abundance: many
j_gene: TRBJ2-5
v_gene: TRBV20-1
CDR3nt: TGCAGTGCTAGAGATTTTGATGGACTCAGAGAAGAGACCCAGTACTTC
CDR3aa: CSARDFDGLREETQYF

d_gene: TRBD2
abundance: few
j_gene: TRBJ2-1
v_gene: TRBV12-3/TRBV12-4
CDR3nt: TGTGCCAGCAGTGGGCGGGGGGGGTACAATGAGCAGTTCTTC
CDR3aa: CASSGRGGYNEQFF

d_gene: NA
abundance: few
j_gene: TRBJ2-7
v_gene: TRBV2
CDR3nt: TGTGCCAGCAGTGAAGGTACCCTTTCCTCCTACGAGCAGTACTTC
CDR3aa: CASSEGTLSSYEQYF

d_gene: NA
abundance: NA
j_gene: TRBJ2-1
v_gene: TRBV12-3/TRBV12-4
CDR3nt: TGTGCCAGCAGCCCGATAGGACGGGGATCCTACAATGAGCAGTTCTTC
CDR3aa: CASSPIGRGSYNEQFF

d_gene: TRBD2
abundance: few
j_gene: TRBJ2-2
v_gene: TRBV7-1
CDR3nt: TGTGCCAGCAGCCGGACCCGACTAGCGGGAGGGCCGAACACCGGGGAGCTGTTTTTT
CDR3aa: CASSRTRLAGGPNTGELFF

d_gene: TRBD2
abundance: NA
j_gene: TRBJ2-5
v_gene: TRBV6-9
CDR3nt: TGTGCCAGCAACTACTCCGCCCGACCGGGACTAGCGGGCAGCACACAAGAGACCCAGTACTTC
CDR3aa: CASNYSARPGLAGSTQETQYF

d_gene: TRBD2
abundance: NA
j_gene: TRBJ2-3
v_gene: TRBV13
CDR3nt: TGTGCCAGCAGTAAGAAACTAGCGGGATCAGATACGCAGTATTTT
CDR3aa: CASSKKLAGSDTQYF

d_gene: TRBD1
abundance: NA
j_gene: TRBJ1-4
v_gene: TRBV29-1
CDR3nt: TGCAGTGTTGGACAGGGTGCAACTAATGAAAAACTGTTTTTT
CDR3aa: CSVGQGATNEKLFF